Below, 28 T cell receptor beta chains from the same sample are listed, as sequenced in a study of control samples from healthy donors and cancer patients. Sequencing was performed with immunoSEQ multiplex PCR; in TCRdb, only in-frame clones are kept and a portion is missing. Of under 200,000 clones in the sample, roughly 88% are singletons; the top ten hold 4% to 6%. Sequenced sample: blood. The source is a woman aged 25 to 39 in good health.

V usage is TRBV28 and J usage is TRBJ1-2; unclear D gene. CDR3 size: 15 residues. Trimming cost V 6 bases and J 2 bases, with 16 bases left between them. Germline V CDR1 and CDR2: MDHEN, SYDVKM. CDR3 protein: CASSFVARKNYGYTF. The CDR3 region has the DNA TGTGCCAGCAGCTTTGTGGCACGTAAAAACTATGGCTACACCTTC.

This chain uses TRBV10-3 with TRBJ2-3; D is ambiguous. CDR3 size: 15 residues. V shed 3 bases and J shed 3 bases, with 13 bases lying between them. Germline V gives CDR1 ENHRY, CDR2 SYGVKD. The CDR3 here is CAISEMGKGTDTQYF. The DNA of the CDR3 is TGTGCCATCAGTGAAATGGGGAAGGGAACAGATACGCAGTATTTT.

The chain is built from TRBV14 and TRBJ2-1, with a weak D call TRBD1 (5 bases). Germline CDR1 and CDR2: SGHDN and FVKESK. The CDR3 consists of 12 residues. V dropped 0 bases and J dropped 13 bases, with 10 bases sitting between them. CDR3 nucleotide sequence: TGTGCCAGCAGCCAAGAGAGGACAACTCAGTTCTTC. Protein product: CASSQERTTQFF.

The rearrangement uses TRBV5-1 and TRBJ2-1, with D possibly TRBD2 on 6 matching bases. Germline values: CDR1 SGHRS, CDR2 YFSETQ. The CDR3 runs to 15 residues. V lost 2 bases, J lost 4 bases, and 13 bases lay in between. CDR3 DNA: TGCGCCAGCAGCTTCCGGGACTTATCTTACAATGAGCAGTTCTTC. It is translated as CASSFRDLSYNEQFF.

The CDR3 protein is CASSMRSGGGPLGGELFF. The CDR3 coding sequence is TGTGCCAGTAGTATGAGATCGGGCGGGGGGCCTCTTGGCGGGGAGCTGTTTTTT. The chain has TRBV19 and TRBJ2-2, with 8 bases lining up with TRBD2. Trimming at V came to 3 bases and at J to 7 bases, leaving 16 bases not matched to a gene. The CDR3 extends over 18 amino acids. The germline V gene has CDR1 LNHDA and CDR2 SQIVND (reference sequence).

V gene TRBV5-1 combines with J gene TRBJ1-1; D might be TRBD1 (6 bases). The germline V gene has CDR1 SGHRS and CDR2 YFSETQ. The CDR3 sequence is 15 residues long. The V gene lost 4 bases and the J gene lost 5 bases, with 18 bases spanning the gap. CDR3 DNA sequence: TGCGCCAGCAGCCGAGGCAGGGGAGTGAGTACTGAAGCTTTCTTT. Translating gives CASSRGRGVSTEAFF.

In DNA form, the CDR3 reads TGTGCCACCGCCCGCTCCCGGGACAGGGGTAGAGAGACCCAGTACTTC. It encodes CATARSRDRGRETQYF. V gene TRBV24-1 combines with J gene TRBJ2-5; 10 bases align to TRBD1. From germline, CDR1 is KGHDR and CDR2 SFDVKD. With 9 bases clipped from V and 4 bases from J, the junction kept 13 bases outside the gene matches. This CDR3 comprises 16 residues.

There are a few counts of this clone. The genes are TRBV2 and TRBJ2-5; TRBD2 matches at 10 bases. CDR3 length equals 15 residues. From germline, CDR1 is SNHLY and CDR2 FYNNEI. V dropped 7 bases and J dropped 5; count of bases not matched to a gene: 10. The CDR3 protein is CASIFSGGAEETQYF. The CDR3, as DNA: TGTGCCAGCATTTTCAGCGGGGGGGCCGAGGAGACCCAGTACTTC.

V is TRBV19 and J is TRBJ2-5; 8 bases agree with TRBD1. The CDR3 runs 12 residues. The J segment lost 4 bases and the V segment lost 8 bases, leaving 3 bases of the junction unmatched. Germline V gene sequence: CDR1 LNHDA, CDR2 SQIVND (reference sequence). The CDR3 reads CASSTGVETQYF. The CDR3 region has the DNA TGTGCCAGTTCGACAGGGGTAGAGACCCAGTACTTC.

The V gene is TRBV2, the J gene TRBJ2-1, with 10 bases identical to TRBD2. Germline trimming cut 10 bases from V and 9 bases from J; bases unmatched to any gene: 15. The CDR3 covers 15 residues. In germline, CDR1 is SNHLY, CDR2 FYNNEI. The CDR3 bases are TGTGCCACCTTCTTGGGGCTAGCGGGAGCCGGTGAGCAGTTCTTC. Its translation: CATFLGLAGAGEQFF.

DNA of the CDR3: TGTGCCAGCAGCGGACTGGGCCTAAACACTGAAGCTTTCTTT. It is translated as CASSGLGLNTEAFF. The rearrangement links TRBV9 to TRBJ1-1; D is uncertain. This CDR3 is 14 amino acids long. CDR1 is SGDLS and CDR2 is YYNGEE in the germline V gene. Trimming removed 3 bases from V and 2 bases from J, with 11 bases in between.

The gene calls are TRBV19 and TRBJ1-1, with D possibly TRBD1 on 6 matching bases. Per germline, CDR1 LNHDA and CDR2 SQIVND (reference sequence). With 5 bases removed from V and 4 bases from J, the gap between germline ends came to 11 bases. CDR3 length: 13 residues. The CDR3 protein is CASSHQGSTEAFF. For the CDR3, the DNA is TGTGCCAGTAGTCATCAGGGGAGCACTGAAGCTTTCTTT.

The rearrangement uses TRBV29-1 and TRBJ2-7; 7 nucleotides align to TRBD2. The CDR3 consists of 13 residues. CDR1 is SQVTM and CDR2 is ANQGSEA in the germline V gene. With 6 bases clipped from V and 2 bases from J, the junction kept 7 bases outside the gene matches. Here the CDR3 reads CSVGEGWAYEQYV. CDR3 sequence (DNA): TGCAGCGTAGGGGAGGGGTGGGCCTACGAGCAGTACGTC.

This clone occurred once. This chain connects TRBV29-1 to TRBJ1-2; TRBD1 matches at 9 bases. The CDR3 is 12 amino acids. After removal of 6 bases from V and 4 bases from J, the junction contained 3 bases not matched to a gene. Germline CDR1 SQVTM, CDR2 ANQGSEA. CDR3 coding DNA: TGCAGCGTGCCGACAGGGGGCTATGGCTACACCTTC. This codes for CSVPTGGYGYTF.

The chain employs TRBV10-2 and TRBJ2-5; a weak D match, TRBD1 (6 bases). The germline V and J ends were trimmed by 5 bases and 3 bases, with 19 bases remaining between them. This CDR3 is built from 16 residues. CDR1 and CDR2 from the germline V gene are WSHSY and SAAADI. The CDR3: CASSRAAGVGEETQYF. CDR3 nucleotides: TGCGCCAGCAGTAGGGCGGCAGGGGTGGGGGAAGAGACCCAGTACTTC.

This chain links TRBV9 with TRBJ2-3, with 13 positions matching TRBD2. Unmatched junction bases numbered 6, after V lost 3 bases and J lost 5 bases. The CDR3 consists of 16 residues. Germline-derived CDR1 and CDR2 are SGDLS and YYNGEE. The CDR3 is CASSEGGLAGRDTQYF. The DNA for the CDR3 is TGTGCCAGCAGCGAGGGGGGACTAGCGGGAAGAGATACGCAGTATTTT.

This rearrangement joins TRBV28 to TRBJ2-1; perhaps TRBD2 as D (6 bases). Germline V lookup: CDR1 MDHEN, CDR2 SYDVKM. There are 15 residues in the CDR3. The ends were cut back, 7 bases at V and 2 bases at J, with 15 bases in the middle. CDR3 DNA sequence: TGTGCCAGCACCTTAGTACTAGCCACCTACAATGAGCAGTTCTTC. Residues: CASTLVLATYNEQFF.

This chain links TRBV5-4 with TRBJ1-2; D is unclear. This CDR3 contains 15 residues. In germline, CDR1 is SGHNT, CDR2 YYREEE (reference sequence). V was trimmed by 5 bases and J by 4 bases, leaving 18 bases between them. DNA for the CDR3: TGTGCCAGCAGAGGTGAAGAGGCCTACGCCTATGGCTACACCTTC. Its protein product is CASRGEEAYAYGYTF.

The gene calls are TRBV9 and TRBJ2-5; 8 bases agree with TRBD1. CDR3 size: 16 residues. Trimming cost V 4 bases and J 5 bases; bases outside gene matches: 13. CDR1 SGDLS and CDR2 YYNGEE come from the germline V gene. CDR3 coding DNA: TGTGCCAGCAGCCCCCAAGGGCAGGGGGCAGGGGAGACCCAGTACTTC. This translates into CASSPQGQGAGETQYF.

The V call is TRBV6-5, the J call TRBJ2-5, with 7 bases that match TRBD2. There are 14 residues in the CDR3. The trim removed 7 bases at V and 4 bases at J, leaving 9 bases unmatched. Germline V gives CDR1 MNHEY, CDR2 SVGAGI. The CDR3 bases are TGTGCCAGCACTCGCTTGGGGGGGGGAGAGACCCAGTACTTC. Its protein product is CASTRLGGGETQYF.

The chain carries TRBV5-1 and TRBJ2-3; either TRBD1 or TRBD2 may fit D (6 bases each). Germline V gene lookup returns CDR1 SGHRS and CDR2 YFSETQ. With 0 bases removed from V and 5 bases from J, the gap between germline ends came to 10 bases. This CDR3 region has 14 residues. This CDR3 is CASSLGGAKDTQYF. For the CDR3, the DNA is TGCGCCAGCAGCTTGGGGGGGGCCAAAGATACGCAGTATTTT.

The chain links TRBV27 to TRBJ2-5, with 7 bases that match TRBD1. The germline V gene has CDR1 MNHEY and CDR2 SMNVEV (reference sequence). The CDR3 is made up of 15 amino acids. J was trimmed by 1 base and V by 6 bases; bases with no gene match: 8. This CDR3 is CASRSHDRVQETQYF. CDR3 coding DNA: TGTGCCAGCAGATCACACGACAGGGTCCAAGAGACCCAGTACTTC.

This sequence joins TRBV5-1 and TRBJ1-1; the match to TRBD1 covers 8 bases. CDR3 length: 14 amino acids. CDR1 is SGHRS, CDR2 YFSETQ, per germline. With 6 bases clipped from V and 5 bases from J, the junction kept 9 bases outside the gene matches. In nucleotides, the CDR3 is TGCGCCAGCACCCTACGGACAGGGAGTACTGAAGCTTTCTTT. It specifies CASTLRTGSTEAFF.

This chain joins TRBV4-1 and TRBJ2-2; D is possibly TRBD1 or TRBD2 (6 bases each). In germline, CDR1 is MGHRA, CDR2 YSYEKL. CDR3 length equals 16 residues. Trimming shortened V by 4 bases and J by 5 bases, and 17 bases separated the two germline ends. The CDR3 bases are TGCGCCAGCAGCCCGGTCGGGGGCCTTGGGACCGGGGAGCTGTTTTTT. Translated: CASSPVGGLGTGELFF.

The chain is built from TRBV19 and TRBJ1-5; D not certain. The CDR3 sequence is 17 residues long. V was cut by 4 bases and J by 1 base, with 17 bases left in between. Germline CDR1 and CDR2: LNHDA and SQIVND (reference sequence). The CDR3 loop is CASSTRTEIDSNQPQHF. CDR3 sequence (DNA): TGTGCCAGTAGTACCCGGACGGAGATAGACAGCAATCAGCCCCAGCATTTT.

The rearrangement uses TRBV2 and TRBJ2-7, with D possibly being TRBD2 (5 bases). Germline V CDR1 and CDR2: SNHLY, FYNNEI. Trimming cost V 1 base and J 2 bases, with 9 bases left between them. The CDR3 covers 14 residues. CDR3 sequence (DNA): TGTGCCAGCAGTGAAGATACTAGAGCCTACGAGCAGTACGTC. It codes for CASSEDTRAYEQYV.

CDR3 protein: CASSTGTGVEALHF. The DNA for the CDR3 is TGTGCCAGCAGTACCGGGACAGGGGTGGAAGCCCTCCACTTT. The J gene is TRBJ1-6, the V gene TRBV28; 10 bases are a match to TRBD1. V trimming: 5 bases; J trimming: 14 bases; junction bases outside the gene matches: 9. This CDR3 comprises 14 residues. Germline values: CDR1 MDHEN, CDR2 SYDVKM.

This chain joins TRBV30 and TRBJ1-2; weak D call: TRBD1 (5 bases). The CDR3 loop spans 14 amino acids. Germline CDR1 reads GTSNPN; CDR2 reads SVGIG (reference sequence). Trimming pared 0 bases from V and 8 bases from J, leaving 16 bases between. The CDR3 protein is CAWSVLWGECGYTF. Written as DNA, the CDR3 is TGTGCCTGGAGTGTGCTGTGGGGGGAGTGCGGCTACACCTTC.